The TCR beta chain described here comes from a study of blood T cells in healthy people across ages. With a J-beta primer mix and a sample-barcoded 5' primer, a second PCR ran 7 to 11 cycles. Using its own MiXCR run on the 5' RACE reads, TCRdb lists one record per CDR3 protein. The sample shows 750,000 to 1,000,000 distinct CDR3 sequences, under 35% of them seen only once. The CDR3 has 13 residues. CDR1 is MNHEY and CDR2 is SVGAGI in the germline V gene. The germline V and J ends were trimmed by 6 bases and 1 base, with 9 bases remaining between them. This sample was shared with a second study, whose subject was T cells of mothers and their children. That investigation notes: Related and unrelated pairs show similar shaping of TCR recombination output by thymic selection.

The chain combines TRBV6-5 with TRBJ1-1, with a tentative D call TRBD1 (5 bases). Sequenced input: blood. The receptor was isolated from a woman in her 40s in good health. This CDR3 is CASRPQENTEAFF. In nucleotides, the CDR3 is TGTGCCAGCAGGCCACAGGAGAACACTGAAGCTTTCTTT.